This passage covers 5 T cell receptor beta chains from one sample sequenced in a study of regulatory T cells in long-lasting Graves disease. The time point is: persistent/refractory GD, antithyroid drugs over 5 years with positive TRAb. RNA isolated from PBMCs was used to make the TCR library. Relying on iRepertoire HTBI primers and Arm-PCR of CDR3 regions, the team built TCR beta libraries. TCRdb reprocessed the multiplex PCR reads via MiXCR and lists one record per CDR3 protein. The data show 390,000 or so distinct CDR3 sequences, less than 30% seen once. The sequences come from peripheral blood mononuclear cells (PBMCs), collected when the disease was refractory, from a patient treated with antithyroid drugs. The receptors shown here come from a woman aged 40 to 55 with Graves disease.

This chain joins TRBV7-2 and TRBJ2-5; the D gene is possibly TRBD2 (6 bases). Germline V gene sequence: CDR1 SGHTA, CDR2 FQGNSA. CDR3 length: 16 amino acids. Trimming removed 5 bases at V and 4 bases at J, with 20 bases between. CDR3 in amino acids: CASSIQPGLPTETQYF. The CDR3 nucleotides are TGTGCCAGCAGCATTCAACCGGGACTTCCGACAGAGACCCAGTACTTC. Drawing the rest from reference TRBV7-2 and TRBJ2-5, the complete variable domain is GAGVSQSPSNKVTEKGKDVELRCDPISGHTALYWYRQSLGQGLEFLIYFQGNSAPDKSGLPSDRFSAERTGGSVSTLTIQRTQQEDSAVYLCASSIQPGLPTETQYFGPGTRLLVL.

This clonotype was detected many times. The V gene is TRBV28, the J gene TRBJ2-1; 7 bases align to TRBD2. The CDR3 is 15 amino acids. Trimming at V came to 2 bases and at J to 8 bases, leaving 9 bases not matched to a gene. Germline V CDR1 and CDR2: MDHEN, SYDVKM. The CDR3 is CASSLRGDGGDEQFF. CDR3 in DNA: TGTGCCAGCAGTTTACGGGGGGATGGGGGAGATGAGCAGTTCTTC.

The V and J genes are TRBV7-2 and TRBJ2-3; D not certain. Trimming removed 1 base at V and 5 bases at J, with 4 bases between. The germline V gene encodes CDR1 SGHTA and CDR2 FQGNSA. The length of the CDR3 is 12 residues. This CDR3 is CASSLGVDTQYF. DNA of the CDR3: TGTGCCAGCAGCTTAGGGGTAGATACGCAGTATTTT.

The V gene is TRBV20-1, the J gene TRBJ2-7; a possible D gene is TRBD2 (6 bases). The CDR3 spans 14 residues. The V gene lost 6 bases and the J gene lost 1 base, with 16 bases spanning the gap. The germline CDR1 and CDR2 sequences are DFQATT and SNEGSKA (reference sequence). The CDR3 protein is CSANSGGPSYEQYF. The CDR3 DNA follows: TGCAGTGCCAATAGCGGAGGGCCTTCCTACGAGCAGTACTTC.

This clonotype was recorded at least ten times. The V call is TRBV29-1, the J call TRBJ2-5; no firm D call. CDR3 size: 10 residues. The germline V gene has CDR1 SQVTM and CDR2 ANQGSEA. V lost 6 bases, J lost 0 bases, and 2 bases lay in between. The CDR3 region has the DNA TGCAGCGTGTACCAAGAGACCCAGTACTTC. Its protein is CSVYQETQYF.